Detailed here is one TCR beta chain. What it recognizes is unknown. This specimen belongs to a study of blood T cells in healthy people across ages. In terms of origin and age, donors were healthy Caucasian individuals from Russia aged roughly 6 to 95. V lost 5 bases and J lost 5; bases outside the gene matches: 9. Looked up from germline, CDR1 is SGHTA and CDR2 is FQGTGA. CDR3 length: 16 amino acids. General study results and limits: Per million T cells, TCR beta diversity dropped about linearly as age rose. The long-lived group displayed more naive CD4+ cells, plus higher diversity, than the aged donors did.

The authors ran a second PCR of about 7 to 12 cycles using a sample-barcoded 5' primer and a J-beta primer mix. Researchers report that a template-switch adaptor with 12 random nucleotides tagged each cDNA molecule. A single record per CDR3 protein comes from TCRdb applying MiXCR to the 5' RACE reads. Of a few hundred thousand distinct CDR3 sequences in the sample, 45% to 60% were seen once. The receptor's source is a man between 60 and 70 years old in good health. The sequenced sample consisted of blood. The rearrangement links TRBV7-3 to TRBJ2-1; TRBD1 agrees at 10 bases. In DNA, the CDR3 is TGTGCCAGCAGCGCTTTTCCGGGACAGGGGCACAATGAGCAGTTCTTC. This translates into CASSAFPGQGHNEQFF.